Shown below are 15 T cell receptor beta chains from a single sample sequenced in a study of CD4+ T cells in melanoma. Measured with immunoSEQ multiplex PCR; TCRdb has only the in-frame clones, and not every one. This table holds 110,000 to 150,000 clones, 80% to 95% found once. Receptors were obtained from a human donor with melanoma.

Notes on this clone: One end of the junction varies from germline; a read error may be responsible. The rearrangement links TRBV6-5 to TRBJ1-1; the match to TRBD1 covers 8 bases. The CDR3 has 15 amino acids. Germline-derived CDR1 and CDR2 are MNHEY and SVGAGI. CDR3 protein: CASSHSGQGGTEAFF. CDR3 nucleotide sequence: TGTGCCAGCAGTCACTCAGGACAGGGCGGGACTGAAGCTTTCTTT.

CDR3 sequence reads: CASSVNGLGGRRRDGNQPQHF. For the CDR3, the DNA is TGTGCCAGCAGCGTGAACGGATTGGGCGGGCGGCGCCGTGACGGCAATCAGCCCCAGCATTTT. V gene TRBV9 combines with J gene TRBJ1-5; D ambiguous. Germline loops: CDR1 SGDLS, CDR2 YYNGEE. This CDR3 is built from 21 residues. Trimming stripped 2 bases from V and 2 bases from J, with 29 bases between.

The V and J genes are TRBV6-6 and TRBJ1-2; D ambiguous. The CDR3 consists of 11 residues. Looked up from germline, CDR1 is MNHNY and CDR2 is SVGAGI (reference sequence). Trimming took off 4 bases at V and 8 bases at J, with 8 bases between the two ends. CDR3 residues: CASSFDRGYTF. As DNA, the CDR3 is TGTGCCAGCAGTTTCGACCGGGGCTACACCTTC.

The chain uses TRBV12-5 and TRBJ2-2; either TRBD1 or TRBD2 may supply D (5 bases each). V shed 5 bases and J shed 8 bases, with 15 bases lying between them. Germline assignment: CDR1 LGHNT and CDR2 FRNRAP. The CDR3 covers 14 residues. Written as DNA, the CDR3 is TGTGCTAGTGGTCGTGGGGCCCCGGGGGGGGAGCTGTTTTTT. Its translation: CASGRGAPGGELFF. Combining the CDR3 with reference TRBV12-5 and TRBJ2-2 gives the whole variable domain DARVTQTPRHKVTEMGQEVTMRCQPILGHNTVFWYRQTMMQGLELLAYFRNRAPLDDSGMPKDRFSAEMPDATLATLKIQPSEPRDSAVYFCASGRGAPGGELFFGEGSRLTVL.

The chain recombines TRBV14 with TRBJ2-3; the D gene is possibly TRBD2 (6 bases). Germline V gives CDR1 SGHDN, CDR2 FVKESK. CDR3 length: 14 amino acids. The V end was cut by 4 bases, the J end by 7 bases, with 15 bases between. The CDR3 sequence: CASSPGDPFYTQYF. The CDR3 region has the DNA TGTGCCAGCAGCCCGGGGGACCCCTTTTATACGCAGTATTTT.

A word on this clone: Within the sample, other DNA sequences also encode this same CDR3. The chain recombines TRBV18 with TRBJ1-1; tentatively, D is TRBD1 (5 bases). In germline, CDR1 is KGHSH, CDR2 LQKENI. The CDR3 covers 14 residues. V was shortened by 3 bases and J by 0 bases, with 8 bases between the two germline ends. CDR3: CASSPGRMNTEAFF. The DNA for the CDR3 is TGTGCCAGCTCACCGGGGCGTATGAACACTGAAGCTTTCTTT. The full variable domain, with the rest looked up from reference TRBV18 and TRBJ1-1, is NAGVMQNPRHLVRRRGQEARLRCSPMKGHSHVYWYRQLPEEGLKFMVYLQKENIIDESGMPKERFSAEFPKEGPSILRIQQVVRGDSAAYFCASSPGRMNTEAFFGQGTRLTVV.

V usage is TRBV6-1 and J usage is TRBJ1-5; 9 bases line up with TRBD1. V lost 4 bases and J lost 4; bases outside the gene matches: 5. This CDR3 has 15 amino acids. Germline V gene sequence: CDR1 MNHNS, CDR2 SASEGT. CDR3 region: CASSASGTGNQPQHF. In DNA form, the CDR3 reads TGTGCCAGCAGTGCCTCCGGGACAGGGAATCAGCCCCAGCATTTT.

This chain joins TRBV7-9 and TRBJ2-3; possibly TRBD1 for D (5 bases). In germline, CDR1 is SEHNR, CDR2 FQNEAQ (reference sequence). This CDR3 has 17 amino acids. The V gene lost 3 bases and the J gene lost 0 bases, with 16 bases spanning the gap. The CDR3 region has the DNA TGTGCCAGCAGCTTTTGGGGTGGGGCAGTTAGCACAGATACGCAGTATTTT. This gives the protein CASSFWGGAVSTDTQYF.

V gene TRBV4-1 combines with J gene TRBJ2-3; D gene unclear. In germline, CDR1 is MGHRA, CDR2 YSYEKL. Trimming pared 1 base from V and 7 bases from J, leaving 15 bases between. The CDR3 consists of 15 residues. The CDR3 coding sequence is TGCGCCAGCAGCCAAGGCCCCAGTAATGTGAATACGCAGTATTTT. As protein: CASSQGPSNVNTQYF.

The CDR3 region has the DNA TGTGCCAGTAGTATCGGACAGGGGGCGAGGACCGGGGAGCTGTTTTTT. This sequence encodes CASSIGQGARTGELFF. The chain has TRBV19 and TRBJ2-2, with 11 bases lining up with TRBD1. V was pared by 3 bases and J by 5 bases, with 5 bases of the junction left unmatched. The CDR3 has 16 residues. Per germline, CDR1 LNHDA and CDR2 SQIVND (reference sequence).

This chain links TRBV15 with TRBJ2-3; TRBD1 matches at 9 bases. CDR1 and CDR2 (germline): LNHNV, YYDKDF (reference sequence). Trimming cost V 1 base and J 14 bases; bases outside gene matches: 7. This CDR3 region has 13 residues. The CDR3 protein is CATSRGEGQGAYF. CDR3 sequence (DNA): TGTGCCACCAGCAGAGGCGAGGGACAGGGAGCGTATTTT.

The J gene is TRBJ1-2, the V gene TRBV19; D is uncertain. Germline V gives CDR1 LNHDA, CDR2 SQIVND (reference sequence). V lost 1 base, J lost 5 bases, and 11 bases lay in between. CDR3 length: 14 amino acids. The CDR3 DNA is TGTGCCAGTAGTATAGTCCTCCGGGAATATGGCTACACCTTC. Protein: CASSIVLREYGYTF.

V usage is TRBV5-1 and J usage is TRBJ2-5; 8 bases agree with TRBD1. CDR1 and CDR2 (germline): SGHRS, YFSETQ. V trimming: 4 bases; J trimming: 3 bases; junction bases outside the gene matches: 2. The CDR3 extends over 13 amino acids. In nucleotides, the CDR3 is TGCGCCAGCAGCCGGGACAGGAAAGAGACCCAGTACTTC. This encodes CASSRDRKETQYF.

This chain joins TRBV2 and TRBJ1-1, with a weak D call TRBD1 (5 bases). Deletions cut 8 bases from V and 6 bases from J, with 13 bases between. Germline V gene sequence: CDR1 SNHLY, CDR2 FYNNEI. This CDR3 contains 12 residues. CDR3 in amino acids: CASSGLGAEAFF. The CDR3 DNA reads as TGTGCCAGCTCAGGGTTAGGGGCTGAAGCTTTCTTT. Together with reference TRBV2 and TRBJ1-1, the CDR3 gives the full variable domain: EPEVTQTPSHQVTQMGQEVILRCVPISNHLYFYWYRQILGQKVEFLVSFYNNEISEKSEIFDDQFSVERPDGSNFTLKIRSTKLEDSAMYFCASSGLGAEAFFGQGTRLTVV.

J is TRBJ1-4 and V is TRBV6-1; the match to TRBD1 covers 8 bases. V lost 3 bases, J lost 8 bases, and 8 bases stayed unmatched. The CDR3 consists of 15 residues. Germline lookup yields CDR1 MNHNS and CDR2 SASEGT. The DNA of the CDR3 is TGTGCCAGCAGTGATTTGGACAGGGAAGACGAAAAACTGTTTTTT. It is translated as CASSDLDREDEKLFF.